The rows below give T cell receptor beta chains drawn from one sample of a study of identical twins. TCRdb itself ran the 5' RACE reads through MiXCR, one entry per CDR3 protein. The table lists hundreds of thousands of distinct CDR3 sequences, 5.5% to 6.5% of them singletons. The sequenced sample consisted of naive T cells sorted from blood. These receptors were collected from a man younger than 35 in good health. CDR3s include the opening cysteine and the closing phenylalanine or tryptophan. Each record gives: J gene, V gene, CDR3 protein.

TRBJ2-5 TRBV10-3 CAISESPGMGKETQYF
TRBJ2-5 TRBV19 CASSISGVEETQYF
TRBJ2-1 TRBV11-1 CASTDAGTSGRVRNEQFF
TRBJ2-2 TRBV12-3/TRBV12-4 CASSQGQGTGELFF
TRBJ2-3 TRBV9 CASSVGTLSTDTQYF
TRBJ2-3 TRBV18 CASSPPLPDTQYF
TRBJ2-7 TRBV28 CASLKLTGFNEQYF
TRBJ2-7 TRBV12-3/TRBV12-4 CASSFLGVAYEQYF
TRBJ2-1 TRBV20-1 CSARSGLGYNEQFF
TRBJ2-5 TRBV12-3/TRBV12-4 CASSPPKRKRGQETQYF
TRBJ2-5 TRBV20-1 CSARLAGDETQYF
TRBJ2-1 TRBV3-1 CASSSISRYNEQFF
TRBJ2-1 TRBV12-3/TRBV12-4 CASSLGPAVYNEQFF
TRBJ2-1 TRBV20-1 CSAHPGTYNEQFF
TRBJ1-1 TRBV5-1 CASSLGQSDTEAFF
TRBJ2-5 TRBV10-3 CAISEGRELRETQYF
TRBJ2-5 TRBV4-3 CASSQETRGETQYF
TRBJ1-5 TRBV3-1 CASSQNPGEPQHF
TRBJ2-1 TRBV7-2 CASSPLGLIHEQFF